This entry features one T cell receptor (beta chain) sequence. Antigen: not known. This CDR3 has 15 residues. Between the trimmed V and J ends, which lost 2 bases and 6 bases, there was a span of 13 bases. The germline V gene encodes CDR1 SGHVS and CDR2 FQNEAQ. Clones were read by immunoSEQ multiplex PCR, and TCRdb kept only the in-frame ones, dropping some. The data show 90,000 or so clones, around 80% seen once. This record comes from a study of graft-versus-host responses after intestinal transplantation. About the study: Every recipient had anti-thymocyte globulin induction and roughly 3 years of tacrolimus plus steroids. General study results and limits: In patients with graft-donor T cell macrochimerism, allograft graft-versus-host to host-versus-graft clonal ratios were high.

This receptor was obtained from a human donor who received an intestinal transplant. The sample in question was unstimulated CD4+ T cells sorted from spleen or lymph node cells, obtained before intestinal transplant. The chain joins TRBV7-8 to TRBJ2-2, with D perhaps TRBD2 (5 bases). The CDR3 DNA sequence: TGTGCCAGCAGCTTACCAGCGGTCTCCGCCGGGGAGCTGTTTTTT. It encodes CASSLPAVSAGELFF.